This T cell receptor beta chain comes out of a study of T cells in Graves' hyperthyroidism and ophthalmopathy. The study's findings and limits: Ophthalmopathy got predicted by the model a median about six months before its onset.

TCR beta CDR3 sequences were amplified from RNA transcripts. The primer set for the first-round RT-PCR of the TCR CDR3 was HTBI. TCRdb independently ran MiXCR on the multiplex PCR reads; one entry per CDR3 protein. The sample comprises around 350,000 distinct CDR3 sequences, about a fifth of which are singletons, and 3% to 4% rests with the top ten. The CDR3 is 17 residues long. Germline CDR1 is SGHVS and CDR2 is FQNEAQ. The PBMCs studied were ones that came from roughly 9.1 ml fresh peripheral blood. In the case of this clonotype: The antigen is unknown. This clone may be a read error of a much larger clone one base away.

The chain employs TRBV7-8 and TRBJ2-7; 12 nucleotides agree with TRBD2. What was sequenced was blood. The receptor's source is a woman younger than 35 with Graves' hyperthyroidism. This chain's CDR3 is CASSLFGLAGTSYERYF. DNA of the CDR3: TGTGCCAGCAGCTTATTCGGACTAGCGGGGACCTCCTACGAGCGGTACTTC.